The 23 T cell receptor beta chains listed next were all sequenced from one sample in a study of T cell responses to AZD1222 COVID-19 vaccine. Repertoires were generated with immunoSEQ multiplex PCR, while TCRdb's copy carries only in-frame clones and drops some. The table lists about 110,000 clones, just over 85% of them singletons, with less than 3.5% in the top ten. The sequences come from peripheral blood, collected on day 0 of AZD1222 vaccination. These receptors were collected from an adult in good health.

This rearrangement joins TRBV7-2 to TRBJ1-4; D gene uncertain. From germline, CDR1 is SGHTA and CDR2 FQGNSA. The CDR3 covers 15 residues. V was pared by 5 bases and J by 4 bases, with 14 bases between. CDR3 region: CASSLVSESNEKLFF. As DNA, the CDR3 is TGTGCCAGCAGCCTAGTCTCAGAAAGTAATGAAAAACTGTTTTTT.

The chain joins TRBV5-1 to TRBJ2-7; D tentatively fits TRBD1 or TRBD2 (6 bases each). V shed 0 bases and J shed 6 bases, with 13 bases lying between them. Germline V gene sequence: CDR1 SGHRS, CDR2 YFSETQ. This CDR3 comprises 14 residues. In nucleotides, the CDR3 is TGCGCCAGCAGCTTGGGTCGGGGGCTAGGCGAGCAGTACTTC. It specifies CASSLGRGLGEQYF.

The chain employs TRBV7-9 and TRBJ2-1; 9 bases are a match to TRBD2. The CDR3 totals 12 residues. The V gene's germline CDR1 is SEHNR and CDR2 FQNEAQ (reference sequence). Germline trimming cut 10 bases from V and 8 bases from J; bases unmatched to any gene: 6. The CDR3 DNA is TGTGCCACCCGGGGCGGGGGGGATGAGCAGTTCTTC. Translating gives CATRGGGDEQFF. Variable domain in full (rest from reference TRBV7-9 and TRBJ2-1): DTGVSQNPRHKITKRGQNVTFRCDPISEHNRLYWYRQTLGQGPEFLTYFQNEAQLEKSRLLSDRFSAERPKGSFSTLEIQRTEQGDSAMYLCATRGGGDEQFFGPGTRLTVL.

CDR3 residues: CASTTDRNQPQHF. DNA of the CDR3: TGTGCCAGCACCACGGACAGGAATCAGCCCCAGCATTTT. J is TRBJ1-5 and V is TRBV28, with 7 bases matching TRBD1. The CDR3 runs to 13 residues. Germline V gives CDR1 MDHEN, CDR2 SYDVKM. The ends lost 7 bases at V and 4 bases at J; junction bases unmatched: 4. Combining the CDR3 with reference TRBV28 and TRBJ1-5 gives the whole variable domain DVKVTQSSRYLVKRTGEKVFLECVQDMDHENMFWYRQDPGLGLRLIYFSYDVKMKEKGDIPEGYSVSREKKERFSLILESASTNQTSMYLCASTTDRNQPQHFGDGTRLSIL.

The rearrangement uses TRBV7-9 and TRBJ2-1; 11 nucleotides match TRBD2. From germline, CDR1 is SEHNR and CDR2 FQNEAQ (reference sequence). V lost 5 bases and J lost 5; bases outside the gene matches: 8. CDR3 length: 16 amino acids. The CDR3: CASSVTGLAGNNEQFF. In DNA form, the CDR3 reads TGTGCCAGCAGCGTCACCGGACTAGCGGGTAACAATGAGCAGTTCTTC.

The CDR3 spells CASSAGQGMSQPQHF. The CDR3 DNA reads TGTGCCAGCAGTGCGGGACAGGGGATGAGCCAGCCCCAGCATTTT. The chain joins TRBV2 to TRBJ1-5; TRBD1 matches at 10 bases. CDR3 length: 15 amino acids. The junction had 7 bases not matched to a gene; V was cut back by 4 bases and J by 7 bases. Germline V gives CDR1 SNHLY, CDR2 FYNNEI.

This clone has a handful of counts. CDR3 nucleotides: TGCGCCAGCAGCCAAGATAAGGCAGGGTTGCTTAGCTATGGCTACACCTTC. Protein sequence: CASSQDKAGLLSYGYTF. This chain uses TRBV4-1 with TRBJ1-2, with D possibly TRBD1 on 5 matching bases. Germline V gene lookup returns CDR1 MGHRA and CDR2 YSYEKL. The germline V and J ends were trimmed by 0 bases and 4 bases, with 18 bases remaining between them. The CDR3 covers 17 residues.

This rearrangement joins TRBV12-3 or TRBV12-4 to TRBJ1-1; D remains unclear. The V end was cut by 7 bases, the J end by 10 bases, with 19 bases between. This CDR3 is built from 13 residues. The CDR3 region has the DNA TGTGCCAGCACGCTAATTTCGGGATCAGTAGCTTTCTTT. Amino acids: CASTLISGSVAFF.

This chain uses TRBV3-1 (or the pseudogene TRBV3-2) with TRBJ1-1; D unresolved. V gave up 4 bases and J gave up 11 bases, with 14 bases separating them. The CDR3 loop spans 12 amino acids. The V gene's germline CDR1 is LGHDT and CDR2 YNNKEL (reference sequence). CDR3: CASSPSPQSAFF. As DNA, the CDR3 is TGTGCCAGCAGCCCTAGCCCCCAGTCGGCTTTCTTT.

The chain employs TRBV28 and TRBJ1-2; unclear D gene. The CDR3 spans 12 residues. V was shortened by 1 base and J by 8 bases, with 8 bases between the two germline ends. The germline CDR1 and CDR2 sequences are MDHEN and SYDVKM. This chain's CDR3 is CASSLYGVGYTF. The CDR3 region has the DNA TGTGCCAGCAGTTTATACGGTGTAGGCTACACCTTC.

The genes are TRBV20-1 and TRBJ2-5; D perhaps matches TRBD1 (5 bases). Germline V gives CDR1 DFQATT, CDR2 SNEGSKA (reference sequence). The CDR3 totals 11 residues. The V end was cut by 5 bases, the J end by 7 bases, with 11 bases between. The CDR3 loop is CSAEHQGTQYF. The CDR3 nucleotides are TGCAGTGCTGAACACCAGGGGACCCAGTACTTC.

The chain has TRBV2 and TRBJ1-5; D remains unclear. The CDR3 is 12 residues long. Per the germline V gene, CDR1 is SNHLY and CDR2 is FYNNEI. The V end lost 7 bases, the J end lost 5 bases, and 9 bases lay between the germline ends. The CDR3 DNA follows: TGTGCCAGCACAGGAGGAGATCAGCCCCAGCATTTT. Translated, it gives CASTGGDQPQHF.

The J gene is TRBJ2-2, the V gene TRBV15, with TRBD1 identical over 9 bases. The CDR3 covers 17 residues. Germline V lookup: CDR1 LNHNV, CDR2 YYDKDF (reference sequence). V trimming: 0 bases; J trimming: 9 bases; junction bases outside the gene matches: 11. CDR3 nucleotide sequence: TGTGCCACCAGCAGAGATCTCGGGACAGGGATGGACCGGGAGCTGTTTTTT. It specifies CATSRDLGTGMDRELFF.

The chain combines TRBV11-2 with TRBJ1-4; the match to TRBD1 covers 10 bases. With V trimmed by 4 bases and J by 6 bases, 8 bases remained unmatched. Germline V lookup: CDR1 SGHAT, CDR2 FQNNGV. CDR3 length: 16 amino acids. CDR3 residues: CASSYRQGAGDEKLFF. For the CDR3, the DNA is TGTGCCAGCAGCTATAGACAGGGGGCGGGGGATGAAAAACTGTTTTTT.

V is TRBV11-3 and J is TRBJ1-1; no definite D call. V was pared by 3 bases and J by 4 bases, with 9 bases between. The germline V gene has CDR1 SGHNT and CDR2 YENEEA. The CDR3 consists of 13 residues. CDR3 DNA: TGTGCCAGCAGCTTCGGAGGGCGCACTGAAGCTTTCTTT. Protein: CASSFGGRTEAFF.

This chain connects TRBV4-1 to TRBJ2-5; 10 bases fit TRBD1. The trim removed 3 bases at V and 7 bases at J, leaving 11 bases unmatched. The germline V gene encodes CDR1 MGHRA and CDR2 YSYEKL. The CDR3 loop spans 16 amino acids. The CDR3 loop is CASSQFWDRGPGTQYF. The DNA of the CDR3 is TGCGCCAGCAGCCAGTTTTGGGACAGGGGCCCGGGGACCCAGTACTTC.

The chain is built from TRBV6-2 or TRBV6-3 and TRBJ1-2; 7 bases agree with TRBD1. In germline, CDR1 is MNHEY, CDR2 SVGEGT. This CDR3 has 19 amino acids. V shed 2 bases and J 2 bases; nucleotides not matched to a gene: 17. The CDR3 nucleotides are TGTGCCAGCAGTTACACAAACGACAGGGACCAGCGCCTAAACTATGGCTACACCTTC. The encoded protein is CASSYTNDRDQRLNYGYTF.

The rearrangement uses TRBV5-1 and TRBJ1-1, with D tentatively TRBD1 (5 bases). Trimming shortened V by 6 bases and J by 7 bases, and 19 bases separated the two germline ends. From germline, CDR1 is SGHRS and CDR2 YFSETQ. The CDR3 sequence is 14 residues long. CDR3 in DNA: TGCGCCAGCATGATCGGGGGATCGATGATTGAAGCTTTCTTT. Translating it yields CASMIGGSMIEAFF.

The V and J genes are TRBV10-3 and TRBJ1-5; D gene uncertain. This CDR3 region has 15 residues. Germline-derived CDR1 and CDR2 are ENHRY and SYGVKD. Trimming shortened V by 4 bases and J by 5 bases, and 15 bases separated the two germline ends. The CDR3 reads CAISVGSEAHQPQHF. The CDR3 coding sequence is TGTGCCATCAGTGTTGGATCGGAGGCCCATCAGCCCCAGCATTTT.

The sample holds a few counts of this clone. The chain combines TRBV12-3 or TRBV12-4 with TRBJ1-4, with a weak D call TRBD1 (6 bases). The CDR3 has 13 residues. V lost 5 bases to trimming and J lost 7 bases, with 11 bases between them. CDR3 sequence reads: CASSATGSEKLFF. CDR3 nucleotide sequence: TGTGCCAGCAGTGCCACAGGGAGTGAAAAACTGTTTTTT.

The chain couples TRBV28 to TRBJ2-2; 9 bases map to TRBD2. V lost 2 bases to trimming and J lost 4 bases; unmatched junction nucleotides: 14. Germline V lookup: CDR1 MDHEN, CDR2 SYDVKM. The length of the CDR3 is 19 residues. Here the CDR3 DNA reads TGTGCCAGCAGTTTACCGCCCCCTCGCGGGGGGGCGGTCACCGGGGAGCTGTTTTTT. As protein: CASSLPPPRGGAVTGELFF.

V gene TRBV19 combines with J gene TRBJ1-5, with 8 bases identical to TRBD1. The germline CDR1 and CDR2 sequences are LNHDA and SQIVND (reference sequence). V was clipped by 7 bases and J by 5 bases; unmatched bases: 10. There are 15 residues in the CDR3. The CDR3 DNA reads as TGTGCCAGTACCTCGGACAGGGATAATGATCAGCCCCAGCATTTT. Its translation is CASTSDRDNDQPQHF.

This clone occurred a few times. The genes are TRBV7-2 and TRBJ2-1, with 10 bases fitting TRBD2. The CDR3 consists of 15 residues. The V gene's germline CDR1 is SGHTA and CDR2 FQGNSA. V lost 3 bases, J lost 4 bases, and 3 bases stayed unmatched. This CDR3 is CASSLSGGAYNEQFF. The CDR3 DNA reads as TGTGCCAGCAGCTTGAGCGGGGGGGCTTACAATGAGCAGTTCTTC.